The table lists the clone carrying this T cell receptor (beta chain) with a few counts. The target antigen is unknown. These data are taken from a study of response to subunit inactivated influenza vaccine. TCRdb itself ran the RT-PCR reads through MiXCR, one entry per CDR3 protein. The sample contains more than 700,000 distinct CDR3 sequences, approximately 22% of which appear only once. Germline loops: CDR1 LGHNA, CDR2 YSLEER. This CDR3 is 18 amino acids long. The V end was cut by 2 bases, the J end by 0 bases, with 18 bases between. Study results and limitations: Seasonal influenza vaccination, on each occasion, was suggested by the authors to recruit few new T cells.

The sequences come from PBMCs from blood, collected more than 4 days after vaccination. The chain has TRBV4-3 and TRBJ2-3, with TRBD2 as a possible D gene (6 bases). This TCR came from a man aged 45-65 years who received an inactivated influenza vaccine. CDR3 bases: TGCGCCAGCAGCCAATCGGGGACGGGGACTGCTAGCACAGATACGCAGTATTTT. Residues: CASSQSGTGTASTDTQYF.